Following are 10 T cell receptor beta chains from one sample sequenced in a study of T cell repertoires in cytomegalovirus infection. TCRdb re-derived calls from the reads in MiXCR, one entry per CDR3 protein. This sample has around 630,000 distinct CDR3 sequences; around 24% occur once, and the top ten carry less than 9.5%. The source material was CD8+ T cells from PBMCs. These receptors were taken from a human donor in good health (CMV status not recorded). Some clones in this sample may be carry-over from other donors' samples.

The chain employs TRBV7-9 and TRBJ2-3; 7 bases are a match to TRBD2. V dropped 6 bases and J dropped 2; count of bases not matched to a gene: 8. The CDR3 has 15 residues. Germline values: CDR1 SEHNR, CDR2 FQNEAQ (reference sequence). This CDR3 reads CASRPSGAPTDTQYF. The DNA of the CDR3 is TGTGCCAGCAGACCGAGCGGGGCCCCCACAGATACGCAGTATTTT.

The sample holds many counts of this clonotype. The chain joins TRBV10-3 to TRBJ2-7, with 12 bases lining up with TRBD1. V shed 7 bases and J 5 bases; nucleotides not matched to a gene: 12. Germline CDR1 and CDR2: ENHRY and SYGVKD. This CDR3 spans 16 amino acids. The CDR3 sequence is CAITIRRGTGGDEQYF. In DNA, the CDR3 is TGTGCCATCACCATACGGAGAGGGACAGGGGGCGACGAGCAGTACTTC.

This clonotype was seen repeatedly, ten times or more. The chain links TRBV12-3 or TRBV12-4 to TRBJ2-1; D is perhaps TRBD2 (6 bases). The CDR3 totals 14 residues. V lost 7 bases, J lost 9 bases, and 19 bases lay in between. The chain's CDR3 is CASTSGGLVGEQFF. CDR3 nucleotide sequence: TGTGCCAGCACCTCCGGAGGGTTAGTCGGTGAGCAGTTCTTC.

This clonotype was detected many times. The chain joins TRBV7-2 to TRBJ1-1, with D possibly matching TRBD1 (6 bases). The CDR3 spans 15 residues. The V gene lost 5 bases and the J gene lost 0 bases, with 13 bases spanning the gap. Germline V lookup: CDR1 SGHTA, CDR2 FQGNSA. CDR3 nucleotides: TGTGCCAGCAGCCTGCGGACAGCCATGAACACTGAAGCTTTCTTT. This sequence encodes CASSLRTAMNTEAFF.

The chain has TRBV29-1 and TRBJ2-2, with D possibly TRBD1 on 5 matching bases. This CDR3 comprises 13 residues. Germline CDR1 SQVTM, CDR2 ANQGSEA. V lost 0 bases, J lost 7 bases, and 9 bases lay in between. In DNA, the CDR3 is TGCAGCGTTGAAGACAGGGAAGACGGGGAGCTGTTTTTT. It translates to CSVEDREDGELFF.

The genes are TRBV5-6 and TRBJ2-1; 12 bases are a match to TRBD2. V was pared by 7 bases and J by 5 bases, with 10 bases of the junction left unmatched. Germline V gives CDR1 SGHDT, CDR2 YYEEEE. The CDR3 loop spans 16 amino acids. In nucleotides, the CDR3 is TGTGCCAGCCTAGCGGGGGGGTACGTCTCAAACAATGAGCAGTTCTTC. Translating gives CASLAGGYVSNNEQFF. The whole variable domain, remainder taken from reference TRBV5-6 and TRBJ2-1, is DAGVTQSPTHLIKTRGQQVTLRCSPKSGHDTVSWYQQALGQGPQFIFQYYEEEERQRGNFPDRFSGHQFPNYSSELNVNALLLGDSALYLCASLAGGYVSNNEQFFGPGTRLTVL.

This clonotype has more than one count but fewer than ten. J is TRBJ2-2 and V is TRBV5-4; weak D call: TRBD1 (6 bases). This CDR3 is built from 16 residues. V lost 4 bases and J 0 bases, leaving 13 bases between the germline ends. The V gene's germline CDR1 is SGHNT and CDR2 YYREEE (reference sequence). The chain's CDR3 is CASSPWTASNTGELFF. The CDR3 DNA reads TGTGCCAGCAGCCCTTGGACAGCCTCGAACACCGGGGAGCTGTTTTTT.

This clonotype occurred many times. The J gene is TRBJ2-4, the V gene TRBV7-2; no clear D. V shed 5 bases and J shed 0 bases, with 8 bases lying between them. The CDR3 is made up of 14 amino acids. From germline, CDR1 is SGHTA and CDR2 FQGNSA. CDR3 residues: CASSQEAAKNIQYF. The DNA for the CDR3 is TGTGCCAGCAGCCAGGAAGCAGCCAAAAACATTCAGTACTTC.

This clonotype was detected only once. The chain uses TRBV6-1 and TRBJ2-4; TRBD1 is a possible D gene (6 bases). CDR3 length: 12 amino acids. From germline, CDR1 is MNHNS and CDR2 SASEGT. Trimming took 5 bases from V and 10 from J, leaving 12 bases between them. CDR3 sequence: CASSSTGWIQYF. For the CDR3, the DNA is TGTGCCAGCAGTTCGACAGGATGGATTCAGTACTTC.

The table lists this clonotype with a few counts. The V and J genes are TRBV29-1 and TRBJ2-2; 7 bases are shared with TRBD1. Germline V CDR1 and CDR2: SQVTM, ANQGSEA. The CDR3 runs 11 residues. J lost 6 bases, V lost 7 bases, and 2 bases had no gene match. For the CDR3, the DNA is TGCAGCGCTCAGGGGGCCGGGGAGCTGTTTTTT. Protein sequence: CSAQGAGELFF.